The 5 T cell receptor beta chains below all came from one sample that was sequenced in a study of control samples from healthy donors and cancer patients. Libraries were prepared by immunoSEQ multiplex PCR; TCRdb keeps only in-frame clonotypes and omits some of them. The data contain roughly 49,000 clones, roughly 92% of them singletons. The sample was PBMCs. These receptors all come from a man aged 30 to 39 with colorectal cancer.

The gene calls are TRBV7-9 and TRBJ2-1, with D possibly TRBD2 on 6 matching bases. Germline CDR1 is SEHNR and CDR2 is FQNEAQ (reference sequence). Trimming left V 2 bases short and J 3 bases short, with 11 bases between. The CDR3 sequence is 15 residues long. CDR3 protein: CASSLRVGLYNEQFF. The DNA for the CDR3 is TGTGCCAGCAGCTTACGGGTGGGACTCTACAATGAGCAGTTCTTC.

The chain carries TRBV4-3 and TRBJ2-7, with a tentative D call TRBD1 (6 bases). Per germline, CDR1 LGHNA and CDR2 YSLEER. Trimming left V 1 base short and J 2 bases short, with 9 bases between. CDR3 size: 14 residues. CDR3 in DNA: TGCGCCAGCAGCCAAGGTAGGGGGACCTACGAGCAGTACTTC. It yields the protein CASSQGRGTYEQYF.

This clone came up once. J is TRBJ1-4 and V is TRBV6-5; D may be TRBD1 (6 bases). Deletions cut 7 bases from V and 7 bases from J, with 16 bases between. This CDR3 has 14 amino acids. Germline V gene sequence: CDR1 MNHEY, CDR2 SVGAGI. In nucleotides, the CDR3 is TGTGCCAGCATTCCAGGGGCCGGGCGTGAAAAACTGTTTTTT. Translated: CASIPGAGREKLFF.

The chain joins TRBV10-2 to TRBJ1-5; D may be TRBD1 (5 bases). The V end lost 2 bases, the J end lost 5 bases, and 19 bases lay between the germline ends. This CDR3 has 17 residues. The V gene's germline CDR1 is WSHSY and CDR2 SAAADI. This CDR3 reads CASSEARAWFGDQPQHF. DNA for the CDR3: TGCGCCAGCAGTGAGGCCAGGGCTTGGTTTGGAGATCAGCCCCAGCATTTT.

This chain connects TRBV19 to TRBJ1-1; the D gene is possibly TRBD1 (5 bases). The V gene's germline CDR1 is LNHDA and CDR2 SQIVND (reference sequence). The V end was cut by 3 bases, the J end by 6 bases, with 8 bases between. This CDR3 comprises 12 residues. The CDR3 here is CASSMGRAEAFF. The CDR3, as DNA: TGTGCCAGTAGTATGGGCAGGGCTGAAGCTTTCTTT.